In its sample, the clone carrying this T cell receptor (beta chain) was seen a few times. The antigen is unknown. The data belong to a study of vaccination effects on CD4 cells after COVID-19. Study-wide points: Pronounced clonal contraction occurred in clones induced by infection and by vaccine late after vaccination.

Libraries were prepared by immunoSEQ multiplex PCR; TCRdb keeps only in-frame clonotypes and omits some of them. The table lists tens of thousands of clones, roughly 81% of them singletons. Antigen-specific CD4+ T cell clonotypes were called by their expansion after viral peptide-pool culture in ViraFEST. On roughly day 9 of culture, CD4+ T cells were separated out. Participants were vaccinated with two doses of either the BNT162b2 or mRNA-1273 vaccine. People in the vaccine group had not been infected with SARS-CoV-2 before, and their nucleocapsid antibodies were negative. The CDR3 runs to 11 residues. Deletions cut 6 bases from V and 11 bases from J, with 11 bases between. Germline CDR1 reads LGHDT; CDR2 reads YNNKEL (reference sequence).

The sample was CD4+ T cells from PBMCs cultured with HCoV-229E spike peptides, taken after COVID-19 vaccination. The chain couples TRBV3-1 (or the pseudogene TRBV3-2) to TRBJ2-1; weak D call: TRBD1 (6 bases). The source is a human donor who received a COVID-19 vaccine. For the CDR3, the DNA is TGTGCCAGCAGTCAGACAGGTCAGCAGTTCTTC. Translation: CASSQTGQQFF.